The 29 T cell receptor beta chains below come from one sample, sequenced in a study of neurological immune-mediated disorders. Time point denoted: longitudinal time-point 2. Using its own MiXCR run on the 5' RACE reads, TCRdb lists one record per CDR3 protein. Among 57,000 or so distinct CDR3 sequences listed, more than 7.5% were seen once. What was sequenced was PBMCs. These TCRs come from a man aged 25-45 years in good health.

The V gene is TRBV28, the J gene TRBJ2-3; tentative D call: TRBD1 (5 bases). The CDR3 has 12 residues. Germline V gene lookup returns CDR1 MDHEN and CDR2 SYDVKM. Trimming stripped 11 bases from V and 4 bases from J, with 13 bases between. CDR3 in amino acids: CAARGGADTQYF. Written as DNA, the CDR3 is TGTGCCGCAAGGGGTGGCGCAGATACGCAGTATTTT. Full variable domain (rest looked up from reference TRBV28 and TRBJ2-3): DVKVTQSSRYLVKRTGEKVFLECVQDMDHENMFWYRQDPGLGLRLIYFSYDVKMKEKGDIPEGYSVSREKKERFSLILESASTNQTSMYLCAARGGADTQYFGPGTRLTVL.

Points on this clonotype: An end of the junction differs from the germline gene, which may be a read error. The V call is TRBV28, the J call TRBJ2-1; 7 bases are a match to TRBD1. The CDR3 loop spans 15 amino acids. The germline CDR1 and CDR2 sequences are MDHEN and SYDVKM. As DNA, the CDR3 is TGTGCCAACAGTGACAGGGACAGAGACGTACAGGGGCAGTTCTTC. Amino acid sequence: CANSDRDRDVQGQFF.

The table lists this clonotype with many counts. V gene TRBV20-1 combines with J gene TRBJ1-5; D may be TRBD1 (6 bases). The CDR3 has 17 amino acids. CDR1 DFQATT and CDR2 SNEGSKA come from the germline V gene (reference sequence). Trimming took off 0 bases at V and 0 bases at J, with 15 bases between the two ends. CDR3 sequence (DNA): TGCAGTGCTAGAGATCAGGCCAGGGGCCATAGCAATCAGCCCCAGCATTTT. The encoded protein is CSARDQARGHSNQPQHF.

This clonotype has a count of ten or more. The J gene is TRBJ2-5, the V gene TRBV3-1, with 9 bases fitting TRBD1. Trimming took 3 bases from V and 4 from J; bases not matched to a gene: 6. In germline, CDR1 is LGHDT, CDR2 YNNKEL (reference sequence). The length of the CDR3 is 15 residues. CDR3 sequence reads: CASSHPTGGLETQYF. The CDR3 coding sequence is TGTGCCAGCAGCCACCCAACAGGGGGCTTAGAGACCCAGTACTTC.

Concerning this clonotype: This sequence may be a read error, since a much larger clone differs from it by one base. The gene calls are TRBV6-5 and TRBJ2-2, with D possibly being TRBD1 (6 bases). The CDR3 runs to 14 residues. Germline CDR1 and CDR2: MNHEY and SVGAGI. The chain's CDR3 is CASSFQGITGDLFF. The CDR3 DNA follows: TGTGCCAGCAGTTTTCAGGGGATCACCGGGGACCTGTTTTTT.

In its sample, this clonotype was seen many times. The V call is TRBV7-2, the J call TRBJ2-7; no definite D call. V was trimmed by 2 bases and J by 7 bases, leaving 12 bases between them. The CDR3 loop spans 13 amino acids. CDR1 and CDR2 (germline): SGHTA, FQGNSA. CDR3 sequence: CASSLSPAGEQYF. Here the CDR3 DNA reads TGTGCCAGCAGCTTAAGCCCCGCCGGGGAGCAGTACTTC.

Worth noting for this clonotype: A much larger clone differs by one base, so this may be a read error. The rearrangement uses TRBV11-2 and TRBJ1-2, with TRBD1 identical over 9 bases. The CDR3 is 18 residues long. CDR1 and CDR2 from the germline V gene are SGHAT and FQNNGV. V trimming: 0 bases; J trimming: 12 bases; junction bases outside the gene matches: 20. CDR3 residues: CASSLEGKDRGAWCGHTF. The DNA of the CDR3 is TGTGCCAGCAGCTTAGAGGGAAAGGACAGGGGTGCTTGGTGCGGCCACACCTTC.

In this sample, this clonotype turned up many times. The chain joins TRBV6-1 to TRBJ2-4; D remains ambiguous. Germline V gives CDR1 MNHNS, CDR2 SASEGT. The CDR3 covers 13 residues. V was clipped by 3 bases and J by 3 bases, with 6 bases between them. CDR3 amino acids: CASSEGSKNIQYF. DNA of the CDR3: TGTGCCAGCAGTGAGGGCAGCAAAAACATTCAGTACTTC.

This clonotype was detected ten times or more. CDR3 sequence reads: CASTLAGEAPYEQYF. Written as DNA, the CDR3 is TGTGCCAGCACCTTAGCAGGGGAGGCGCCCTACGAGCAGTACTTC. The chain links TRBV28 to TRBJ2-7; either TRBD1 or TRBD2 may fit D (6 bases each). The V gene lost 7 bases and the J gene lost 2 bases, with 18 bases spanning the gap. The CDR3 covers 15 residues. Per germline, CDR1 MDHEN and CDR2 SYDVKM.

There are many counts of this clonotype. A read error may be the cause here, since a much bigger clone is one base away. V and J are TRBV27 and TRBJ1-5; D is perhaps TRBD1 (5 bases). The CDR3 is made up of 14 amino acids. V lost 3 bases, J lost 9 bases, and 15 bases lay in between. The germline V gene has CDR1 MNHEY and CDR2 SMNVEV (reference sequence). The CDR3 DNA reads TGTGCCAGCAGTTTCGGGGGGAAAGGGTGGCCCCAGCATTTT. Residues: CASSFGGKGWPQHF.

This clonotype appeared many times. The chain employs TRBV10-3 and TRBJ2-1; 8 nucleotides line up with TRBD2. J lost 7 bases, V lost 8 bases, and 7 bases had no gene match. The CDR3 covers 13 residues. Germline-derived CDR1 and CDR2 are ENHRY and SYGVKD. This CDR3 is CAIRPREGNEQFF. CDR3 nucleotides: TGTGCCATCCGTCCCCGGGAGGGGAATGAGCAGTTCTTC.

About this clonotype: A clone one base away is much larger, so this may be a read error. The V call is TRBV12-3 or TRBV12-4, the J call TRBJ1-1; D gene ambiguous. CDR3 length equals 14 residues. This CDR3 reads CASSEATMKTEAFF. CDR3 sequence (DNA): TGTGCCAGCAGCGAAGCAACTATGAAGACTGAAGCTTTCTTT.

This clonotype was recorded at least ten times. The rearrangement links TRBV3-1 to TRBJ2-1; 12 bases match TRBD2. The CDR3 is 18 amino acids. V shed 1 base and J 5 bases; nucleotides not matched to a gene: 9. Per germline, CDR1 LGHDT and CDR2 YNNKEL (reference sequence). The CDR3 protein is CASSQAPSGRAFHNEQFF. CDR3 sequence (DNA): TGTGCCAGCAGCCAAGCGCCTAGCGGGAGGGCCTTTCACAATGAGCAGTTCTTC.

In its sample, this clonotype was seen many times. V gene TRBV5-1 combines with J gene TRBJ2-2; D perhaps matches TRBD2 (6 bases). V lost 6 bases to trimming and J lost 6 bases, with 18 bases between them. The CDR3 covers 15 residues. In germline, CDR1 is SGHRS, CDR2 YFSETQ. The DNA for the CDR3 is TGCGCCAGCAACGTTATGCGGGGAGGCGCCGGGGAGCTGTTTTTT. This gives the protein CASNVMRGGAGELFF.

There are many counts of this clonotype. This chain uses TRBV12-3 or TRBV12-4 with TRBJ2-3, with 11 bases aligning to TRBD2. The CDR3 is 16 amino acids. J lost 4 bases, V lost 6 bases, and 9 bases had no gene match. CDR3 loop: CASSPLAGGTADTQYF. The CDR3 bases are TGTGCCAGCAGCCCTCTAGCGGGAGGTACGGCAGATACGCAGTATTTT.

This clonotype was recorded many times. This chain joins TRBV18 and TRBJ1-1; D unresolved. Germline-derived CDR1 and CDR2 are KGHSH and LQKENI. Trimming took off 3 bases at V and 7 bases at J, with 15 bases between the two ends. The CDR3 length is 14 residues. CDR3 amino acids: CASSPTLVDGEAFF. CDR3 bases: TGTGCCAGCTCACCGACGCTGGTGGACGGTGAAGCTTTCTTT.

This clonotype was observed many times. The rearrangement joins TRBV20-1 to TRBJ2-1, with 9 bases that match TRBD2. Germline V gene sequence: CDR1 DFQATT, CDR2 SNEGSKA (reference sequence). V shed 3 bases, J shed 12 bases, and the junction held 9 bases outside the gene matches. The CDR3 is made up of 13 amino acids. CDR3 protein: CSARLAGQLAQFF. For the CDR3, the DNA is TGCAGTGCTAGGCTAGCGGGACAGTTGGCGCAGTTCTTC.

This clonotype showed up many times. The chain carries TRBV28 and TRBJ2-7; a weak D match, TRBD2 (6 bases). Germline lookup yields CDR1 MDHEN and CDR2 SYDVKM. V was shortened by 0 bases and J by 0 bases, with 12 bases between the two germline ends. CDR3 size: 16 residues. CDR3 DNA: TGTGCCAGCAGTTTATGGGTTAGCGGCTTCTCCTACGAGCAGTACTTC. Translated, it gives CASSLWVSGFSYEQYF.

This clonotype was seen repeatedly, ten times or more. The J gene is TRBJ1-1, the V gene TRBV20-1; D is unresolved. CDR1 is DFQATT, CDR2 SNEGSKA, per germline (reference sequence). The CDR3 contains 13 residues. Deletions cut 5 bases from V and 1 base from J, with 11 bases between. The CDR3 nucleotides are TGCAGTGCTGCTTTAGGGTCGAACACTGAAGCTTTCTTT. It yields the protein CSAALGSNTEAFF.

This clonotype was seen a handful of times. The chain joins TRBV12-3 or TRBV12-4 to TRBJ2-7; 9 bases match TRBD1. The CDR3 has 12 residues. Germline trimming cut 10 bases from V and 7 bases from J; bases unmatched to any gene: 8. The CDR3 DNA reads TGTGCCACATCCACAGGGGGCGTAGAGCAGTACTTC. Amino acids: CATSTGGVEQYF.

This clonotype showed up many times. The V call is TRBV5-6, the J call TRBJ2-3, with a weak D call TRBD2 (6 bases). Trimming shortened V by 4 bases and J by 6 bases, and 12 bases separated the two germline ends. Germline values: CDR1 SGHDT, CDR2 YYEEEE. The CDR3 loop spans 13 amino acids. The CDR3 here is CASSPLRGDTQYF. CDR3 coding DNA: TGTGCCAGCAGCCCCCTCCGGGGGGATACGCAGTATTTT.

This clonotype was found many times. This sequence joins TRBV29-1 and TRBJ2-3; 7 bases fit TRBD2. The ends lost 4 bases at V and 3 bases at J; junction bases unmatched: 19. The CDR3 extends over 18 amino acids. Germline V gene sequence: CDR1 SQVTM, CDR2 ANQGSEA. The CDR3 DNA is TGCAGCGTTGGGGGAGGGACTACCATCCTGAGACCTACAGATACGCAGTATTTT. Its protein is CSVGGGTTILRPTDTQYF.

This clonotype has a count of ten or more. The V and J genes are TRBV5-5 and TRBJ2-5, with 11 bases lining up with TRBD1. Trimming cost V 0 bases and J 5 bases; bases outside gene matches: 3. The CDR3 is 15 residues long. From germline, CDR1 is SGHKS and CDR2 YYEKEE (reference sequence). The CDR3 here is CASSLAGQGVETQYF. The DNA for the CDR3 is TGTGCCAGCAGCTTGGCGGGACAGGGGGTCGAGACCCAGTACTTC. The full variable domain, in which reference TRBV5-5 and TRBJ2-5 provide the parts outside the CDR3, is DAGVTQSPTHLIKTRGQQVTLRCSPISGHKSVSWYQQVLGQGPQFIFQYYEKEERGRGNFPDRFSARQFPNYSSELNVNALLLGDSALYLCASSLAGQGVETQYFGPGTRLLVL.

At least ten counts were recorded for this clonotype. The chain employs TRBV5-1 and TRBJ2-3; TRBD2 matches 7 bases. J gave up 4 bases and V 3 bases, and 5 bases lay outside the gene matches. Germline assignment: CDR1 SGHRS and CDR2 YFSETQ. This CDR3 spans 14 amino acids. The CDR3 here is CASSYTAGADTQYF. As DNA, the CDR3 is TGCGCCAGCAGCTACACGGCGGGGGCAGATACGCAGTATTTT.

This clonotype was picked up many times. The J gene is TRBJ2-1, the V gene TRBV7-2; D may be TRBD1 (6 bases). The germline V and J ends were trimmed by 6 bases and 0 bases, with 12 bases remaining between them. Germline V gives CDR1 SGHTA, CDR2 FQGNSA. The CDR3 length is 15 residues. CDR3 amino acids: CASSRTESSYNEQFF. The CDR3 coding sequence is TGTGCCAGCAGTCGGACAGAATCCTCCTACAATGAGCAGTTCTTC. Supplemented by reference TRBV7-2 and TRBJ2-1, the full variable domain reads GAGVSQSPSNKVTEKGKDVELRCDPISGHTALYWYRQSLGQGLEFLIYFQGNSAPDKSGLPSDRFSAERTGGSVSTLTIQRTQQEDSAVYLCASSRTESSYNEQFFGPGTRLTVL.

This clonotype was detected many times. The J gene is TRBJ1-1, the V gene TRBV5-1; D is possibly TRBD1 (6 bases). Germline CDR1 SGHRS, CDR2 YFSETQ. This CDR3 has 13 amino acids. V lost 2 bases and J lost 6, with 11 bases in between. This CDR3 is CASSFAGVAEAFF. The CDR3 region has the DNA TGCGCCAGCAGCTTTGCAGGGGTCGCTGAAGCTTTCTTT.

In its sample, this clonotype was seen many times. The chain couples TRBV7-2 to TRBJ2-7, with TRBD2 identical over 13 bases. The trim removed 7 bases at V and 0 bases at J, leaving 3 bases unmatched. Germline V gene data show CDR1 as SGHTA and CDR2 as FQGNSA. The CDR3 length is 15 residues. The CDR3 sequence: CASTWTSGSSYEQYF. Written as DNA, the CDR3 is TGTGCCAGCACCTGGACTAGCGGGAGCTCCTACGAGCAGTACTTC.

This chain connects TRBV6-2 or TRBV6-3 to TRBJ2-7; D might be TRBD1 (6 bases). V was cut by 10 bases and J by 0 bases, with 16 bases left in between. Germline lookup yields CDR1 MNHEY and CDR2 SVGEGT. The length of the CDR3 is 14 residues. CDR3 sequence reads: CATLADRSSYEQYF. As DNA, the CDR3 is TGTGCCACCCTGGCCGACAGGAGCTCCTACGAGCAGTACTTC.

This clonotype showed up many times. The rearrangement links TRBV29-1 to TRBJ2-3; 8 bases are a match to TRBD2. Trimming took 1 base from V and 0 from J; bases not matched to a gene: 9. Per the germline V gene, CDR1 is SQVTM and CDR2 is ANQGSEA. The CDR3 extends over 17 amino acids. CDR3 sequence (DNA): TGCAGCGTTGAAGGCTGGCGGGAGGCGTCTAGCACAGATACGCAGTATTTT. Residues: CSVEGWREASSTDTQYF.